The 9 T cell receptor beta chains in this list originate from one sample, sequenced in a study of cytomegalovirus exposure and HLA in healthy donors. Sequenced by immunoSEQ multiplex PCR; TCRdb stores in-frame clones only, minus some. The repertoire holds about 240,000 clones, with around nine tenths as singletons. Sequencing was performed on PBMCs. Receptors were obtained from a man younger than 30 in good health and CMV-seronegative.

The chain uses TRBV28 and TRBJ1-1, with a tentative D call TRBD1 (5 bases). This CDR3 comprises 14 residues. Germline-derived CDR1 and CDR2 are MDHEN and SYDVKM. The germline V and J ends were trimmed by 10 bases and 5 bases, with 20 bases remaining between them. The CDR3 here is CATTPSRGLTEAFF. CDR3 nucleotides: TGTGCCACCACCCCCAGTAGGGGTTTAACTGAAGCTTTCTTT.

The rearrangement uses TRBV30 and TRBJ1-4; D not certain. The CDR3 extends over 14 amino acids. Trimming took off 8 bases at V and 0 bases at J, with 13 bases between the two ends. CDR1 is GTSNPN and CDR2 is SVGIG in the germline V gene (reference sequence). DNA of the CDR3: TGTGCCCAAGTCGGAGGTGCAACTAATGAAAAACTGTTTTTT. Protein sequence: CAQVGGATNEKLFF.

The rearrangement uses TRBV5-4 and TRBJ2-7, with D perhaps matching TRBD2 (6 bases). Trimming took off 1 base at V and 2 bases at J, with 10 bases between the two ends. Germline CDR1 reads SGHNT; CDR2 reads YYREEE (reference sequence). The CDR3 loop spans 14 amino acids. CDR3 sequence reads: CASSLSGVAYEQYF. In nucleotides, the CDR3 is TGTGCCAGCAGCTTGTCGGGAGTAGCCTACGAGCAGTACTTC.

This sequence joins TRBV27 and TRBJ2-7; D may be TRBD1 (5 bases). Germline CDR1 reads MNHEY; CDR2 reads SMNVEV (reference sequence). Trimming took 4 bases from V and 0 from J, leaving 10 bases between them. This CDR3 has 14 amino acids. CDR3 in DNA: TGTGCCAGCAGTTCCAAAGGACACTCCTACGAGCAGTACTTC. As protein: CASSSKGHSYEQYF.

The rearrangement links TRBV15 to TRBJ1-2, with 8 bases aligning to TRBD1. Germline loops: CDR1 LNHNV, CDR2 YYDKDF (reference sequence). V dropped 0 bases and J dropped 0; count of bases not matched to a gene: 9. This CDR3 comprises 18 residues. The CDR3 sequence: CATSRDPPKTGANYGYTF. CDR3 bases: TGTGCCACCAGCAGAGACCCCCCGAAGACAGGGGCTAACTATGGCTACACCTTC.

The chain joins TRBV9 to TRBJ1-2; a weak D match, TRBD1 (5 bases). This CDR3 has 15 amino acids. The germline V gene encodes CDR1 SGDLS and CDR2 YYNGEE. V gave up 2 bases and J gave up 6 bases, with 17 bases separating them. CDR3 sequence: CASSVSQTVTHGYTF. For the CDR3, the DNA is TGTGCCAGCAGCGTTTCGCAGACAGTCACCCATGGCTACACCTTC.

The chain uses TRBV27 and TRBJ2-7, with 7 nucleotides matching TRBD2. CDR1 MNHEY and CDR2 SMNVEV come from the germline V gene (reference sequence). This CDR3 has 14 amino acids. J was trimmed by 3 bases and V by 3 bases; bases with no gene match: 5. For the CDR3, the DNA is TGTGCCAGCAGTTTTCGGGAGGCTTACTACGAGCAGTACTTC. Its translation is CASSFREAYYEQYF.

The chain carries TRBV4-1 and TRBJ1-4; 9 bases align to TRBD1. Germline lookup yields CDR1 MGHRA and CDR2 YSYEKL. Trimming removed 0 bases from V and 8 bases from J; junction bases left unmatched: 7. CDR3 length: 16 residues. CDR3 sequence: CASSQDRDRVGEKLFF. CDR3 coding DNA: TGCGCCAGCAGCCAAGATAGGGACAGGGTTGGCGAAAAACTGTTTTTT.

This clone has just one count. The chain uses TRBV7-6 and TRBJ1-4; 9 bases fit TRBD1. The CDR3 contains 14 residues. Germline V gives CDR1 SGHVS, CDR2 FNYEAQ. V shed 5 bases, J shed 7 bases, and the junction held 5 bases outside the gene matches. CDR3 coding DNA: TGTGCCAGCAGCGGAGTGACAGGGGGTGAAAAACTGTTTTTT. Residues: CASSGVTGGEKLFF.